These 25 T cell receptor beta chains originate from one sample sequenced in a study of CD8 T cells in Susac syndrome. The RNA, about 0.5 to 1 ug, was put through reverse transcription using random hexamers. TCRdb ran MiXCR on the immunoSEQ multiplex PCR reads and lists one entry per CDR3 protein. The table lists some 190,000 distinct CDR3 sequences, about 94% of them singletons, with 0.093% in the top ten. The sequencing input was CD4+ T cells from PBMCs. The receptors derive from a human donor with multiple sclerosis.

The sample holds one count of this clonotype. This rearrangement joins TRBV12-5 to TRBJ2-7; 10 bases are shared with TRBD1. Per germline, CDR1 LGHNT and CDR2 FRNRAP. CDR3 length: 18 amino acids. Unmatched junction bases numbered 15, after V lost 7 bases and J lost 0 bases. CDR3 nucleotides: TGTGCTAGTGCACCCGGGACAGGGGCCTTTCATGTCTCCTACGAGCAGTACTTC. This sequence encodes CASAPGTGAFHVSYEQYF. Using reference TRBV12-5 and TRBJ2-7 for the parts outside the CDR3, the full variable domain is DARVTQTPRHKVTEMGQEVTMRCQPILGHNTVFWYRQTMMQGLELLAYFRNRAPLDDSGMPKDRFSAEMPDATLATLKIQPSEPRDSAVYFCASAPGTGAFHVSYEQYFGPGTRLTVT.

The rearrangement uses TRBV29-1 and TRBJ2-5, with 11 bases aligning to TRBD2. This CDR3 has 16 residues. The V and J ends lost 7 bases and 4 bases, in that order; junction bases with no gene match: 14. Germline V CDR1 and CDR2: SQVTM, ANQGSEA. CDR3 residues: CSAEGPGSGGAETQYF. The DNA of the CDR3 is TGCAGCGCCGAGGGGCCAGGTAGCGGGGGGGCAGAGACCCAGTACTTC.

The chain employs TRBV6-5 and TRBJ2-3, with D possibly being TRBD2 (6 bases). The V end was cut by 7 bases, the J end by 1 base, with 12 bases between. The CDR3 runs 14 residues. Looked up from germline, CDR1 is MNHEY and CDR2 is SVGAGI. The CDR3 coding sequence is TGTGCCAGCACTCTGGGACTTGGCACAGATACGCAGTATTTT. This sequence encodes CASTLGLGTDTQYF.

This chain joins TRBV14 and TRBJ1-1; TRBD1 agrees at 9 bases. Losses at the gene ends were 4 bases for V and 1 base for J; bases not matched to a gene: 4. Germline CDR1 is SGHDN and CDR2 is FVKESK. The CDR3 runs to 15 residues. The CDR3 here is CASSRRTGANTEAFF. The DNA of the CDR3 is TGTGCCAGCAGCCGACGGACAGGGGCGAACACTGAAGCTTTCTTT. Full variable domain (outside the CDR3, taken from reference TRBV14 and TRBJ1-1): EAGVTQFPSHSVIEKGQTVTLRCDPISGHDNLYWYRRVMGKEIKFLLHFVKESKQDESGMPNNRFLAERTGGTYSTLKVQPAELEDSGVYFCASSRRTGANTEAFFGQGTRLTVV.

CDR3 sequence: CSARVSAGVPYEQYF. CDR3 DNA: TGCAGTGCTAGAGTTTCGGCGGGGGTACCCTACGAGCAGTACTTC. The rearrangement uses TRBV20-1 and TRBJ2-7, with TRBD2 matching over 7 bases. Germline CDR1 and CDR2: DFQATT and SNEGSKA (reference sequence). This CDR3 contains 15 residues. V lost 1 base to trimming and J lost 2 bases; unmatched junction nucleotides: 8.

The chain couples TRBV29-1 to TRBJ2-5, with TRBD1 identical over 7 bases. Per the germline V gene, CDR1 is SQVTM and CDR2 is ANQGSEA. Trimming cost V 7 bases and J 3 bases; bases outside gene matches: 5. This CDR3 is 12 amino acids long. CDR3 coding DNA: TGCAGCGCCAACAGGGGCAAAGAGACCCAGTACTTC. Protein product: CSANRGKETQYF.

The V call is TRBV7-3, the J call TRBJ2-3; the match to TRBD1 covers 9 bases. Germline CDR1 SGHTA, CDR2 FQGTGA. The CDR3 covers 15 residues. The V segment lost 5 bases and the J segment 1 base; nucleotides outside the gene matches: 4. The CDR3: CASSPYRGRTDTQYF. The CDR3 nucleotides read TGTGCCAGCAGCCCGTACAGGGGGCGCACAGATACGCAGTATTTT.

J is TRBJ1-1 and V is TRBV7-8, with D tentatively TRBD1 (5 bases). Germline CDR1 and CDR2: SGHVS and FQNEAQ. Trimming stripped 1 base from V and 1 base from J, with 16 bases between. The CDR3 has 17 residues. CDR3: CASSLGRRGSWNTEAFF. CDR3 sequence (DNA): TGTGCCAGCAGCTTAGGTCGACGGGGCAGTTGGAACACTGAAGCTTTCTTT.

J is TRBJ1-6 and V is TRBV5-1, with a weak D call TRBD1 (5 bases). The CDR3 covers 15 residues. Trimming cost V 0 bases and J 7 bases, with 11 bases left between them. The V gene's germline CDR1 is SGHRS and CDR2 YFSETQ. The CDR3 is CASSLVGGKNSPLHF. The CDR3 bases are TGCGCCAGCAGCTTGGTCGGGGGAAAGAATTCACCCCTCCACTTT.

The chain carries TRBV18 and TRBJ1-5; 8 nucleotides line up with TRBD1. In germline, CDR1 is KGHSH, CDR2 LQKENI. The ends lost 4 bases at V and 8 bases at J; junction bases unmatched: 7. This CDR3 contains 14 residues. DNA for the CDR3: TGTGCCAGCTCACTAGGGACAGGCCCCGAGCCCCAGCATTTT. The encoded protein is CASSLGTGPEPQHF.

The chain carries TRBV7-8 and TRBJ2-6; D remains unclear. Trimming pared 1 base from V and 0 bases from J, leaving 7 bases between. Germline V gene lookup returns CDR1 SGHVS and CDR2 FQNEAQ. The CDR3 covers 16 residues. Written as DNA, the CDR3 is TGTGCCAGCAGCTTAGTACCGCGCTCTGGGGCCAACGTCCTGACTTTC. Amino acid sequence: CASSLVPRSGANVLTF.

J is TRBJ2-7 and V is TRBV30; D gene uncertain. The CDR3 totals 12 residues. Trimming stripped 3 bases from V and 2 bases from J, with 8 bases between. CDR1 and CDR2 from the germline V gene are GTSNPN and SVGIG (reference sequence). CDR3 in amino acids: CAWSRSTYEQYF. The DNA of the CDR3 is TGTGCCTGGAGCCGATCTACCTACGAGCAGTACTTC.

This chain joins TRBV30 and TRBJ2-2, with D possibly called TRBD1 or TRBD2 (5 bases each). The V and J ends lost 4 bases and 0 bases respectively, with 9 bases between them. Germline-derived CDR1 and CDR2 are GTSNPN and SVGIG (reference sequence). This CDR3 is 14 amino acids long. CDR3 in DNA: TGTGCCTGGACACGGGGCGCGAACACCGGGGAGCTGTTTTTT. It translates to CAWTRGANTGELFF. The full variable domain, in which reference TRBV30 and TRBJ2-2 provide the parts outside the CDR3, is SQTIHQWPATLVQPVGSPLSLECTVEGTSNPNLYWYRQAAGRGLQLLFYSVGIGQISSEVPQNLSASRPQDRQFILSSKKLLLSDSGFYLCAWTRGANTGELFFGEGSRLTVL.

The chain uses TRBV5-4 and TRBJ2-3; no reliable D call. The CDR3 is 16 residues long. Germline lookup yields CDR1 SGHNT and CDR2 YYREEE (reference sequence). With 5 bases removed from V and 0 bases from J, the gap between germline ends came to 16 bases. The CDR3 bases are TGTGCCAGCAGACCCGGACCCCCCGGGAGCACAGATACGCAGTATTTT. It is translated as CASRPGPPGSTDTQYF. Variable domain in full (rest from reference TRBV5-4 and TRBJ2-3): ETGVTQSPTHLIKTRGQQVTLRCSSQSGHNTVSWYQQALGQGPQFIFQYYREEENGRGNFPPRFSGLQFPNYSSELNVNALELDDSALYLCASRPGPPGSTDTQYFGPGTRLTVL.

This chain connects TRBV29-1 to TRBJ2-2, with D tentatively TRBD2 (5 bases). Germline loops: CDR1 SQVTM, CDR2 ANQGSEA. This CDR3 has 16 residues. V was pared by 2 bases and J by 1 base, with 14 bases between. The DNA of the CDR3 is TGCAGCGTTGAACTGGGCGGACTCTGGAACACCGGGGAGCTGTTTTTT. This translates into CSVELGGLWNTGELFF.

The V gene is TRBV6-5, the J gene TRBJ2-1, with D perhaps TRBD1 (6 bases). V was pared by 0 bases and J by 4 bases, with 13 bases between. The CDR3 length is 16 residues. Germline loops: CDR1 MNHEY, CDR2 SVGAGI. CDR3: CASSYSAGTPYNEQFF. In DNA, the CDR3 is TGTGCCAGCAGTTACTCAGCCGGGACACCTTACAATGAGCAGTTCTTC.

The chain carries TRBV19 and TRBJ2-1; D tentatively fits TRBD1 or TRBD2 (5 bases each). Looked up from germline, CDR1 is LNHDA and CDR2 is SQIVND (reference sequence). Trimming took off 8 bases at V and 5 bases at J, with 16 bases between the two ends. The CDR3 spans 14 residues. This chain's CDR3 is CASEPGPSNNEQFF. The DNA for the CDR3 is TGTGCCAGTGAGCCGGGGCCTAGTAACAATGAGCAGTTCTTC. Variable domain in full (rest from reference TRBV19 and TRBJ2-1): DGGITQSPKYLFRKEGQNVTLSCEQNLNHDAMYWYRQDPGQGLRLIYYSQIVNDFQKGDIAEGYSVSREKKESFPLTVTSAQKNPTAFYLCASEPGPSNNEQFFGPGTRLTVL.

The chain has TRBV29-1 and TRBJ1-1; TRBD1 might be the D (5 bases). The CDR3 runs to 11 residues. Trimming removed 2 bases at V and 9 bases at J, with 10 bases between. Germline V CDR1 and CDR2: SQVTM, ANQGSEA. The CDR3 region is CSVEMGTQAFF. CDR3 nucleotides: TGCAGCGTTGAAATGGGGACGCAAGCTTTCTTT.

The rearrangement uses TRBV7-3 and TRBJ1-2; TRBD1 matches at 7 bases. V shed 5 bases and J 6 bases; nucleotides not matched to a gene: 3. Germline-derived CDR1 and CDR2 are SGHTA and FQGTGA. CDR3 length equals 12 residues. The CDR3 spells CASSRQGHGYTF. The CDR3 DNA is TGTGCCAGCAGCCGACAGGGACATGGCTACACCTTC.

The chain recombines TRBV29-1 with TRBJ2-3; 9 nucleotides agree with TRBD2. Germline V gene sequence: CDR1 SQVTM, CDR2 ANQGSEA. V trimming: 4 bases; J trimming: 3 bases; junction bases outside the gene matches: 5. The CDR3 runs 14 residues. CDR3 bases: TGCAGCGTTGCGAAGCGGGGGGATACAGATACGCAGTATTTT. This gives the protein CSVAKRGDTDTQYF.

This clonotype was found a few times. Here the CDR3 reads CASSGRAGPETQYF. The CDR3 DNA sequence: TGTGCCAGCAGCGGCCGGGCGGGGCCAGAGACCCAGTACTTC. The rearrangement uses TRBV7-2 and TRBJ2-5; perhaps TRBD2 as D (6 bases). Germline V gives CDR1 SGHTA, CDR2 FQGNSA. This CDR3 has 14 residues. V lost 5 bases to trimming and J lost 4 bases, with 14 bases between them.

This chain joins TRBV20-1 and TRBJ2-5; 12 bases are a match to TRBD2. This CDR3 is 18 amino acids long. V lost 2 bases and J lost 5; bases outside the gene matches: 15. Looked up from germline, CDR1 is DFQATT and CDR2 is SNEGSKA (reference sequence). The CDR3 loop is CSARNRLTSGRPGETQYF. The CDR3 DNA is TGCAGTGCTAGAAATCGTTTGACTAGCGGGAGACCAGGGGAGACCCAGTACTTC.

The chain carries TRBV7-3 and TRBJ2-5; D is perhaps TRBD2 (5 bases). The CDR3 is 13 residues long. V was cut by 1 base and J by 7 bases, with 10 bases left in between. Germline CDR1 SGHTA, CDR2 FQGTGA. CDR3 in DNA: TGTGCCAGCAGCTTAAGAGGGTTGGGGACCCAGTACTTC. Protein sequence: CASSLRGLGTQYF.

V usage is TRBV4-2 and J usage is TRBJ2-1; D is perhaps TRBD1 (5 bases). Germline CDR1 LGHNA, CDR2 YNFKEQ. Trimming shortened V by 0 bases and J by 9 bases, and 12 bases separated the two germline ends. The CDR3 length is 14 residues. In DNA, the CDR3 is TGTGCCAGCAGCCAAGAACGGCAGGGAACTGAGCAGTTCTTC. This translates into CASSQERQGTEQFF.

This chain connects TRBV5-1 to TRBJ2-7; 7 positions match TRBD1. The CDR3 is made up of 15 amino acids. With V trimmed by 0 bases and J by 7 bases, 10 bases remained unmatched. CDR1 and CDR2 from the germline V gene are SGHRS and YFSETQ. The CDR3 DNA reads as TGCGCCAGCAGCTTGGCTCAGACAGGGTCCCCAGAGCAGTACTTC. Translating it yields CASSLAQTGSPEQYF.